This T cell receptor (beta chain) is drawn from a study of blood T cell repertoires in COVID-19. Turning to the study itself: Sites across the United States, Italy and Spain contributed samples from acute and convalescent COVID-19.

This CDR3 contains 16 residues. Looked up from germline, CDR1 is MNHEY and CDR2 is SMNVEV (reference sequence). V shed 6 bases and J 4 bases; nucleotides not matched to a gene: 13. Original data processing: The assay estimated nucleated cells by amplifying reference gene primers. Some clones are missing from TCRdb's copy, which holds only in-frame ones; the method was immunoSEQ multiplex PCR. The V and J calls and clone size come from that table; D and trimming were worked out from the DNA. In the table there are about 170,000 clones, around 87% of which are singletons. Seattle enrolled patients during active infection and tracked them longitudinally.

Sequences were obtained from peripheral blood. This TCR came from a woman aged 80 or over with COVID-19, enrolled during active disease. This chain uses TRBV27 with TRBJ1-2, with 8 bases identical to TRBD1. CDR3 sequence: CASRRQGLDRRYGYTF. In DNA, the CDR3 is TGTGCCAGCAGACGACAGGGGCTGGACCGCCGCTATGGCTACACCTTC.